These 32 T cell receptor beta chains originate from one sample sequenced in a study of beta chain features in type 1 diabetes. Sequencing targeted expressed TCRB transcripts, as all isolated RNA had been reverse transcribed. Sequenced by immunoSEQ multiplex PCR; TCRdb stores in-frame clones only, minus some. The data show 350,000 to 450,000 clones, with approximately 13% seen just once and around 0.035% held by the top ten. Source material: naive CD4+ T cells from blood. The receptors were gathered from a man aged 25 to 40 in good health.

The chain's CDR3 is CSAQDRATEAFF. Written as DNA, the CDR3 is TGCAGCGCGCAAGACAGGGCCACTGAAGCTTTCTTT. The chain uses TRBV29-1 and TRBJ1-1; 7 positions match TRBD1. J was trimmed by 4 bases and V by 7 bases; bases with no gene match: 6. Looked up from germline, CDR1 is SQVTM and CDR2 is ANQGSEA. This CDR3 has 12 amino acids.

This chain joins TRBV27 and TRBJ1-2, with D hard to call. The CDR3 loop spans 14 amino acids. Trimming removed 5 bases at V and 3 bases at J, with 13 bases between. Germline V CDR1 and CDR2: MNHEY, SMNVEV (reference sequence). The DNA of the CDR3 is TGTGCCAGCAGTCTGGAGGCCACTGACTATGGCTACACCTTC. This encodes CASSLEATDYGYTF.

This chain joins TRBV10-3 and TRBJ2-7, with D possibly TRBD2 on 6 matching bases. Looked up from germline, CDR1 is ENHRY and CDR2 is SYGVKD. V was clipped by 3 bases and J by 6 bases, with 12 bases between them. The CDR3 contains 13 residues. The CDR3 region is CAISDWGGIEQYV. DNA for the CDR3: TGTGCCATCAGTGATTGGGGAGGAATCGAGCAGTACGTC.

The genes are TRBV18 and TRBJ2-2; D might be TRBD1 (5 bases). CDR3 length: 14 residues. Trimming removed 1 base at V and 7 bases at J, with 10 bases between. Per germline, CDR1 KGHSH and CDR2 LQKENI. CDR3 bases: TGTGCCAGCTCACCACAGGGGCTCGGCGGGGAGCTGTTTTTT. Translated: CASSPQGLGGELFF.

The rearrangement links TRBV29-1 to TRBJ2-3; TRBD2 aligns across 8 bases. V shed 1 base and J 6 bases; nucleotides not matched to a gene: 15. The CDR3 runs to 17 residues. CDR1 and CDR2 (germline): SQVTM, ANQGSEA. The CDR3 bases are TGCAGCGTTGAAGTAGGGGCCAGCGGGAGCGGGGCGGATACGCAGTATTTT. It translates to CSVEVGASGSGADTQYF.

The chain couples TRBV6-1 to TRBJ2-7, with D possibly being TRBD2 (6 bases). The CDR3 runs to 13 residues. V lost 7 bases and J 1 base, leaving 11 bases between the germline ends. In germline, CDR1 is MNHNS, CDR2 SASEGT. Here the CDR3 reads CASKPGGSYEQYV. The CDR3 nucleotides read TGTGCCAGCAAGCCCGGGGGATCCTACGAGCAGTACGTC.

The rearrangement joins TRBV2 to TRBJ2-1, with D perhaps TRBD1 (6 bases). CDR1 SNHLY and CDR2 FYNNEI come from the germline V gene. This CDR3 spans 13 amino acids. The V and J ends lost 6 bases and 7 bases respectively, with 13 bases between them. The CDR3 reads CASSLQGLNEQFF. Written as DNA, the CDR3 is TGTGCCAGCAGCTTACAGGGTTTGAATGAGCAGTTCTTC.

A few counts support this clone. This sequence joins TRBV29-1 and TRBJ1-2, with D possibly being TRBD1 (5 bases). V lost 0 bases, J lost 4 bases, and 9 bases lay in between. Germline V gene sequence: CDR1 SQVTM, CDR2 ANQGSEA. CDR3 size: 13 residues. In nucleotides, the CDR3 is TGCAGCGTTGAAGAACACAGGCCCTATGGCTACACCTTC. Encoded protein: CSVEEHRPYGYTF. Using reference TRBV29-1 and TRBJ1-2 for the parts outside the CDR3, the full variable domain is SAVISQKPSRDICQRGTSLTIQCQVDSQVTMMFWYRQQPGQSLTLIATANQGSEATYESGFVIDKFPISRPNLTFSTLTVSNMSPEDSSIYLCSVEEHRPYGYTFGSGTRLTVV.

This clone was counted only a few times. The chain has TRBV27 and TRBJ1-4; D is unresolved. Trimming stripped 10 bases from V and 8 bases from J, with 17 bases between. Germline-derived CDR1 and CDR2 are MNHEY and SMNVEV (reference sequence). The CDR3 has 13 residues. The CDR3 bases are TGTGCCACCCGACCCCTAGGTGCGGAAAAACTGTTTTTT. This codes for CATRPLGAEKLFF.

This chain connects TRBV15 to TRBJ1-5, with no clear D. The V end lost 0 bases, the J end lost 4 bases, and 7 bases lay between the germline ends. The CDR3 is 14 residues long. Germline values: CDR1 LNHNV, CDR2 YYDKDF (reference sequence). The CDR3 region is CATSRDRGNQPQHF. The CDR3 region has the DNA TGTGCCACCAGCAGAGATCGCGGGAATCAGCCCCAGCATTTT.

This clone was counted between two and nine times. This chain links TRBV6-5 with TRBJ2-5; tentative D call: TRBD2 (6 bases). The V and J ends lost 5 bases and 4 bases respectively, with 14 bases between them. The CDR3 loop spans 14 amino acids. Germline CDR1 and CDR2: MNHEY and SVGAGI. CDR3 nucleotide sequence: TGTGCCAGCAGTCCGACGGAGCGGGCAGAGACCCAGTACTTC. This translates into CASSPTERAETQYF.

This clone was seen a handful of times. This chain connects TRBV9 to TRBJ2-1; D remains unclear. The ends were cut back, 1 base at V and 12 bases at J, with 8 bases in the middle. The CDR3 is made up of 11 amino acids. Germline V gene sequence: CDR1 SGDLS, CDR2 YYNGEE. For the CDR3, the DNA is TGTGCCAGCAGCGTACACTGCCCGCAGTTCTTC. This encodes CASSVHCPQFF.

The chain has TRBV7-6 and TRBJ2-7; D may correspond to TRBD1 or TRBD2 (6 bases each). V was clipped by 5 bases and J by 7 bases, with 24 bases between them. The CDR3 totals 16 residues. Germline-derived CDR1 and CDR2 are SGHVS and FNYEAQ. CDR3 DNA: TGTGCCAGCAGCCCGCTCCTTAGGGGGGCGCGAAGGGAGCAGTACTTC. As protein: CASSPLLRGARREQYF.

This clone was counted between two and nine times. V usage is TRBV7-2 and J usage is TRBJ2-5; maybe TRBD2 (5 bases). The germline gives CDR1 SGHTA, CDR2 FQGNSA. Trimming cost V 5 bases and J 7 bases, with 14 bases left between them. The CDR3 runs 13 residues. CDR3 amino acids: CASSQDGVGTQYF. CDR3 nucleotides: TGTGCCAGCAGCCAAGACGGGGTCGGGACCCAGTACTTC.

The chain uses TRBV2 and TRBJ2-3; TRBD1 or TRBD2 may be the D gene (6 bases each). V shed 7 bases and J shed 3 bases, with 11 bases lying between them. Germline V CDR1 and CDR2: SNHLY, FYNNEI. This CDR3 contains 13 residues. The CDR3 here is CASKRGGTDTQYF. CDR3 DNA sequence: TGTGCCAGCAAGCGAGGGGGGACAGATACGCAGTATTTT.

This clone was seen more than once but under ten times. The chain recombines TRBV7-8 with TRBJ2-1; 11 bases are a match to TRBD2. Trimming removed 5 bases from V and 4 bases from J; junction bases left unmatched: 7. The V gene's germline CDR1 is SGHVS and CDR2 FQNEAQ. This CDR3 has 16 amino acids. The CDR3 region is CASSARVAGGYNEQFF. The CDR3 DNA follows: TGTGCCAGCAGCGCACGAGTAGCGGGGGGGTACAATGAGCAGTTCTTC.

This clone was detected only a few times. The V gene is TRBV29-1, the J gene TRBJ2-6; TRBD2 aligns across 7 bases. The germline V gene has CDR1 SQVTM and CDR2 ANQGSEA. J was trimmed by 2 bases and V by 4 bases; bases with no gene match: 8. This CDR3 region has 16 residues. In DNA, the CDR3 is TGCAGCGTTGGGGGAGGGGTTTTGGCTGGGGCCAACGTCCTGACTTTC. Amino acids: CSVGGGVLAGANVLTF.

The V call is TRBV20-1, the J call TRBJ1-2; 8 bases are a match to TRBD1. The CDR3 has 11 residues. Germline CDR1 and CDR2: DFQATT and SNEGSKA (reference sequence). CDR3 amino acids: CRPDREGGYTF. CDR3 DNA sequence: TGCAGACCGGACAGGGAAGGTGGCTACACCTTC.

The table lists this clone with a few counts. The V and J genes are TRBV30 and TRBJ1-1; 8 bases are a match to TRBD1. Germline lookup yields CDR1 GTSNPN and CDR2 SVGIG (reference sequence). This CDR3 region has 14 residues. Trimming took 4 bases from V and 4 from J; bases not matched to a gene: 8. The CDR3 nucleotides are TGTGCCTGGACCGAGCAGGGGGCTGGCACTGAAGCTTTCTTT. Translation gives CAWTEQGAGTEAFF.

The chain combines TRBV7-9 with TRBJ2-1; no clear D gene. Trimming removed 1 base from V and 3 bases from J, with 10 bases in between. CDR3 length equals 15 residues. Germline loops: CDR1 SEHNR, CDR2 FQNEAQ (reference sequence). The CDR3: CASSLGLGDYNEQFF. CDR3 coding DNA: TGTGCCAGCAGCTTAGGATTGGGCGACTACAATGAGCAGTTCTTC.

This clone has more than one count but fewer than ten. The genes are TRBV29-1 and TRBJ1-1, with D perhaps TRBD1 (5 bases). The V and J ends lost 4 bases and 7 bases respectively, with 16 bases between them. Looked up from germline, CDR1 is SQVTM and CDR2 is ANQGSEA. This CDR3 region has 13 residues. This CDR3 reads CSVVLLVQGEAFF. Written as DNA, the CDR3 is TGCAGCGTTGTGCTTTTGGTGCAGGGTGAAGCTTTCTTT.

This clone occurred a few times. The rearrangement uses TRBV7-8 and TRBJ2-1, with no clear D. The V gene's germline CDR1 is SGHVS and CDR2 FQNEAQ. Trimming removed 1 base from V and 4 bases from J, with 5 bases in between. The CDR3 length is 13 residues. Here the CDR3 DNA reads TGTGCCAGCAGCTTAGTTCTATACAATGAGCAGTTCTTC. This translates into CASSLVLYNEQFF.

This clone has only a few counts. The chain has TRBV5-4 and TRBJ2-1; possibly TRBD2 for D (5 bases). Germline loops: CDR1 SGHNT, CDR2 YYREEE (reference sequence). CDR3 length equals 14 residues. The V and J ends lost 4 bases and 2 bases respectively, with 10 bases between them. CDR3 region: CASSPLGAYNEQFF. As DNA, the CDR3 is TGTGCCAGCAGCCCACTCGGGGCCTACAATGAGCAGTTCTTC.

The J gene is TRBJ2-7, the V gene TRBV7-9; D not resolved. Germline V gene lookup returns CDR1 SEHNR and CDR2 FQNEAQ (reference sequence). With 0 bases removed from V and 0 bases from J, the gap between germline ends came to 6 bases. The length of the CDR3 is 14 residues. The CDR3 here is CASSLAGVSYEQYF. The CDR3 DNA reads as TGTGCCAGCAGCTTAGCGGGCGTCTCCTACGAGCAGTACTTC. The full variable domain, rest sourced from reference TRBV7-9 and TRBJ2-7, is DTGVSQNPRHKITKRGQNVTFRCDPISEHNRLYWYRQTLGQGPEFLTYFQNEAQLEKSRLLSDRFSAERPKGSFSTLEIQRTEQGDSAMYLCASSLAGVSYEQYFGPGTRLTVT.

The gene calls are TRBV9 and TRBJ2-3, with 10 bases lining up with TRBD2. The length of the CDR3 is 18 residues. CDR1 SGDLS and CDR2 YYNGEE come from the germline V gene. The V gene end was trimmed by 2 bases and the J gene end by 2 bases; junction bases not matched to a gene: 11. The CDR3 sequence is CASSVSLRTSGPTDTQYF. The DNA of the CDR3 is TGTGCCAGCAGCGTCAGCTTGCGGACTAGCGGTCCCACAGATACGCAGTATTTT.

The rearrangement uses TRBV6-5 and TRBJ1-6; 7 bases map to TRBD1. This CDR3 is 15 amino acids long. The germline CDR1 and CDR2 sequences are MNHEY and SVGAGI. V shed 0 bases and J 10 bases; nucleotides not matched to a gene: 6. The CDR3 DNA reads TGTGCCAGCAGTTACTCGAACAGGGGCGTATCACCCCTCCACTTT. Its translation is CASSYSNRGVSPLHF.

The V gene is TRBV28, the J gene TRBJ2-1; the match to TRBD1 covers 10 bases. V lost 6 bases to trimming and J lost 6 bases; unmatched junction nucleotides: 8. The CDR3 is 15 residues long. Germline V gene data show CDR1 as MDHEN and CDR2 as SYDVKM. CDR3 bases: TGTGCCAGCAGCTCCACGGGACAGGGGTTCAATGAGCAGTTCTTC. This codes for CASSSTGQGFNEQFF.

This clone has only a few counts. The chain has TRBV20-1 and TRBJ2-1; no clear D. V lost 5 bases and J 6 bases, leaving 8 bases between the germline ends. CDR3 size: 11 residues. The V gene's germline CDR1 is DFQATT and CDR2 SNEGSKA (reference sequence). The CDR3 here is CSASLFNEQFF. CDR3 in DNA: TGCAGTGCTTCCCTTTTCAATGAGCAGTTCTTC.

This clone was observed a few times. As DNA, the CDR3 is TGCAGCGTTGAAGGTAGAGGGAGCTCCTACAATGAGCAGTTCTTC. This codes for CSVEGRGSSYNEQFF. The chain employs TRBV29-1 and TRBJ2-1, with D possibly TRBD2 on 5 matching bases. The CDR3 runs 15 residues. From germline, CDR1 is SQVTM and CDR2 ANQGSEA. V was shortened by 1 base and J by 0 bases, with 10 bases between the two germline ends.

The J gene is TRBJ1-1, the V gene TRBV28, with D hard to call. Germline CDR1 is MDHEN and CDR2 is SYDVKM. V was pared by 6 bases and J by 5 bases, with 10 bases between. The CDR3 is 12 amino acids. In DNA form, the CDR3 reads TGTGCCAGCAGCCTGAGGCGGACTGAAGCTTTCTTT. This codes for CASSLRRTEAFF.

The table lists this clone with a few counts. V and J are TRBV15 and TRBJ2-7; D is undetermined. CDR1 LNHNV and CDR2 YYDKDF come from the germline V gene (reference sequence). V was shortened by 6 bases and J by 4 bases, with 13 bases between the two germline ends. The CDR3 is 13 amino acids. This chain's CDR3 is CATRDGGFYEQYF. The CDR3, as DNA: TGTGCCACCAGGGACGGCGGTTTTTACGAGCAGTACTTC.

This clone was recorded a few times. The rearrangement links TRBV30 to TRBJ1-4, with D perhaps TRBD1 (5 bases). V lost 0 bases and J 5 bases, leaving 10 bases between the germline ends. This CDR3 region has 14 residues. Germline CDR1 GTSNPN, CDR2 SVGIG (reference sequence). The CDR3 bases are TGTGCCTGGAGTGTACAAGGGACGAATGAAAAACTGTTTTTT. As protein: CAWSVQGTNEKLFF. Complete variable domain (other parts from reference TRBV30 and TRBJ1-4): SQTIHQWPATLVQPVGSPLSLECTVEGTSNPNLYWYRQAAGRGLQLLFYSVGIGQISSEVPQNLSASRPQDRQFILSSKKLLLSDSGFYLCAWSVQGTNEKLFFGSGTQLSVL.